The clone carrying this TCR beta chain was counted between two and nine times. Its antigen is undetermined. This entry is derived from a study of T cells in narcolepsy. Study-level results: Autoreactive clonotypes reportedly recurred in blood of same and different patients, not controls.

Assay used: immunoSEQ multiplex PCR; TCRdb lists only in-frame clones, some missing. The sample yields roughly 11,000 clones, roughly 93% seen once. This CDR3 is 16 amino acids long. Losses at the gene ends were 5 bases for V and 5 bases for J; bases not matched to a gene: 10. Germline-derived CDR1 and CDR2 are SEHNR and FQNEAQ (reference sequence). The TCR originated in a human donor with narcolepsy. Sequences were obtained from CD45RA- memory CD4+ T cells from PBMCs. The chain links TRBV7-9 to TRBJ2-2, with 8 bases fitting TRBD1. Written as DNA, the CDR3 is TGTGCCAGCAGCCCCGGGACAGGATACGATACCGGGGAGCTGTTTTTT. It translates to CASSPGTGYDTGELFF.